The present TCR beta chain was sequenced within a study of Ad26.COV2.S vaccination and SARS-CoV-2 variants. The ends were cut back, 4 bases at V and 4 bases at J, with 18 bases in the middle. This CDR3 is 16 amino acids long. Germline V gene lookup returns CDR1 MNHEY and CDR2 SMNVEV (reference sequence). As to treatment: around 19 received Ad26.COV2.S at low or high dose, single or two shots; five or six received placebo; per-sample allocation not given. It was on day 63 after the first vaccine or placebo injection that samples were taken. The protocol was immunoSEQ multiplex PCR, while the TCRdb copy is restricted to in-frame clones and leaves out a portion. The sample consists of 300,000 to 350,000 clones, around 89% of them appearing once.

The sequence came from a person aged 18-65 years who received the Ad26.COV2.S COVID-19 vaccine or a placebo. This sequence joins TRBV27 and TRBJ2-3; D is perhaps TRBD2 (5 bases). This specimen consisted of peripheral blood, obtained in a trial of Ad26.COV2.S vaccine versus placebo. This chain's CDR3 is CASSYTLDSTPDTQYF. The CDR3 DNA follows: TGTGCCAGCAGTTATACACTAGATTCAACCCCAGATACGCAGTATTTT.